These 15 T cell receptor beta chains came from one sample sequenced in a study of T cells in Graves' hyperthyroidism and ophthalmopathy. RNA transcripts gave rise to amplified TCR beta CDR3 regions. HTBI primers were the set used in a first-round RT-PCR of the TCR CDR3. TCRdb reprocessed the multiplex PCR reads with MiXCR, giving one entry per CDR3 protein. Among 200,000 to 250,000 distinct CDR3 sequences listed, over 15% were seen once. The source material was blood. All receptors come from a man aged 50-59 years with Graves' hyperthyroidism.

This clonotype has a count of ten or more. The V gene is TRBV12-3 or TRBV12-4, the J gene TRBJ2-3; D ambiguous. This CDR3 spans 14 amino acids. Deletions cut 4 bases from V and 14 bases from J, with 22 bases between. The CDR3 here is CASSSLFGVERRYF. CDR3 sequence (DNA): TGTGCCAGCAGTTCCCTCTTTGGGGTAGAACGGAGGTATTTT.

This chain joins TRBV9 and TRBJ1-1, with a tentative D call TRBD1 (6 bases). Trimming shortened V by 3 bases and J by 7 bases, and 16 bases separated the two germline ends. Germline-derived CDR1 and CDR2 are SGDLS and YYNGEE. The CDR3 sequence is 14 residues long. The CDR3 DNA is TGTGCCAGCAGCGAAGGGAGGCAGGGGCATGAAGCTTTCTTT. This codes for CASSEGRQGHEAFF.

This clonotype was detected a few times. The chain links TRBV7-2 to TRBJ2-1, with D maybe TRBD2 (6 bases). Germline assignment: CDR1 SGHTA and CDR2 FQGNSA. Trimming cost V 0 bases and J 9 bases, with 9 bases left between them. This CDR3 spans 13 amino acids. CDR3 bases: TGTGCCAGCAGCTTAGCCTTAGCGGTTGAGCAGTTCTTC. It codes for CASSLALAVEQFF.

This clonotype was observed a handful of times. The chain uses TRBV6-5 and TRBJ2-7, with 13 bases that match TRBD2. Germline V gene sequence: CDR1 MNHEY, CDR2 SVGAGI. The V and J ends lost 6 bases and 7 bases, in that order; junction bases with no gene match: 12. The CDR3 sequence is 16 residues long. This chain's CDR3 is CASSYPTSGRGLEQYF. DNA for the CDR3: TGTGCCAGCAGCTACCCCACTAGCGGGAGGGGGTTGGAGCAGTACTTC.

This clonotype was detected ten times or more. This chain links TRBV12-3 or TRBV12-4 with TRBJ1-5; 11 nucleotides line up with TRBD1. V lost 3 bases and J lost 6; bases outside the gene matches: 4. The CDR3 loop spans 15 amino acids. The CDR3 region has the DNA TGTGCCAGCAGTTTTGGACAGGGGGCCCGTCAGCCCCAGCATTTT. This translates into CASSFGQGARQPQHF.

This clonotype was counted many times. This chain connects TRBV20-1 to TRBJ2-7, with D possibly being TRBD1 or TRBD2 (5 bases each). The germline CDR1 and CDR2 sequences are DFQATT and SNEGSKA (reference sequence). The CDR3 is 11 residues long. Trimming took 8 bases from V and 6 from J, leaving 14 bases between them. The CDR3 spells CSSAHGGEQYF. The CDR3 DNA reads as TGCAGTAGTGCCCATGGGGGCGAGCAGTACTTC.

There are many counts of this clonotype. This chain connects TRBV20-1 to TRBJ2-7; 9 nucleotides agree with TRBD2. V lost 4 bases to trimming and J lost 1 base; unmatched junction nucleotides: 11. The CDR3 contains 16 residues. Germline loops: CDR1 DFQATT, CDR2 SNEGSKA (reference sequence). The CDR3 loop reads CSATFLAGRISYEQYF. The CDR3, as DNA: TGCAGTGCTACTTTCCTAGCGGGAAGAATTTCCTACGAGCAGTACTTC.

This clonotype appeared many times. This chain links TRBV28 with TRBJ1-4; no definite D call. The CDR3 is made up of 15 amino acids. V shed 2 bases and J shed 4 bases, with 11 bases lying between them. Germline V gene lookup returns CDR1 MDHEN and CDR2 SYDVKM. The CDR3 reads CASSLNSGFNEKLFF. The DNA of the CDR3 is TGTGCCAGCAGTTTAAACTCGGGTTTTAATGAAAAACTGTTTTTT.

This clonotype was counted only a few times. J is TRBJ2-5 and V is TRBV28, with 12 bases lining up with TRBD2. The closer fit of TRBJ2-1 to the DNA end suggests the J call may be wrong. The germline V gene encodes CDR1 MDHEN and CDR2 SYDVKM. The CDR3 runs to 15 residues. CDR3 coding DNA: TGTGCCAGCAGTTTAGGGCTAGCGGGAGGGGAGACCCAGTTCTTC. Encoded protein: CASSLGLAGGETQFF.

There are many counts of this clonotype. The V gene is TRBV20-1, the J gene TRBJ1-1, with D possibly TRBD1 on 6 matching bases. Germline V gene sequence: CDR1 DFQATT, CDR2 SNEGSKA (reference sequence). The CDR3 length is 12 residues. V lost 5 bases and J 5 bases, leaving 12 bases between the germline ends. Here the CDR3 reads CSAYKQGTEAFF. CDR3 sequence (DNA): TGCAGTGCTTATAAACAGGGAACTGAAGCTTTCTTT.

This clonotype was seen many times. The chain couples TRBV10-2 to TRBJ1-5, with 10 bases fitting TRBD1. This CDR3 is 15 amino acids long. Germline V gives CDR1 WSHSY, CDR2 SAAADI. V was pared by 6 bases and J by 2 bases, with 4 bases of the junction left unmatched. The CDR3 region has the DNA TGCGCCAGCAGCCCCGGGACAGGGGGCAATCAGCCCCAGCATTTT. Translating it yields CASSPGTGGNQPQHF.

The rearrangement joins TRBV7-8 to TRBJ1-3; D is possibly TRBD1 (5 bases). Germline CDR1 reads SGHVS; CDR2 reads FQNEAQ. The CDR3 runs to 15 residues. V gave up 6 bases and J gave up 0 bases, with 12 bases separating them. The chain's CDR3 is CASSPGRFSGNTIYF. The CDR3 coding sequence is TGTGCCAGCAGTCCGGGACGTTTCTCTGGAAACACCATATATTTT.

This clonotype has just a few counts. The CDR3 sequence is CASSEAVRFSGNTIYF. DNA of the CDR3: TGTGCCAGCAGTGAAGCGGTCCGATTCTCTGGAAACACCATATATTTT. V usage is TRBV6-1 and J usage is TRBJ1-3, with no clear D. There are 16 residues in the CDR3. V was clipped by 0 bases and J by 0 bases, with 9 bases between them. Germline values: CDR1 MNHNS, CDR2 SASEGT.

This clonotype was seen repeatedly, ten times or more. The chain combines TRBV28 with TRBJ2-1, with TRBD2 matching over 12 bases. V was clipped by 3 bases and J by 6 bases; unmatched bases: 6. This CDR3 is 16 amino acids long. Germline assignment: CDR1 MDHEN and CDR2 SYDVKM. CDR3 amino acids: CASSFPTSGSINEQFF. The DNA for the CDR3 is TGTGCCAGCAGTTTTCCGACTAGCGGGAGTATCAATGAGCAGTTCTTC.

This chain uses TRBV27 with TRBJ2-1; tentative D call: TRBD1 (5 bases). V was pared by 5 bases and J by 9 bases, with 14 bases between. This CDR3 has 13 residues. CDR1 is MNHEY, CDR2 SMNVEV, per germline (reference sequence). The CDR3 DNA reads TGTGCCAGCAGTCGTGGGGCTTGGTCTGAGCAGTTCTTC. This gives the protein CASSRGAWSEQFF.